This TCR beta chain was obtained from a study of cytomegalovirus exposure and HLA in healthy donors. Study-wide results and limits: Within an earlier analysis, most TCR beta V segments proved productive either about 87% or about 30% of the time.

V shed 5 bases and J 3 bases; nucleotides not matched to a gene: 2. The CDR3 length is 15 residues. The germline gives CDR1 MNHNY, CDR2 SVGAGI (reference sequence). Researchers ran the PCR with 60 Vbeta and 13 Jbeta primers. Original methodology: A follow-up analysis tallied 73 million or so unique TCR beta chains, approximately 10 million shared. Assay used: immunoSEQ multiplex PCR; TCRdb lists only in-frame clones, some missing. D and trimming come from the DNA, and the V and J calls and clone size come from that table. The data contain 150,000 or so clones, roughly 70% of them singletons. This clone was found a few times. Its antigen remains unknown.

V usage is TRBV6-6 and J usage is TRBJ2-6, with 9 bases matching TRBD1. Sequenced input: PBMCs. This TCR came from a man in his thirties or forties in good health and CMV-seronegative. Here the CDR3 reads CASSDRGIGANVLTF. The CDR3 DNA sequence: TGTGCCAGCAGTGACAGGGGGATTGGGGCCAACGTCCTGACTTTC.